These 18 T cell receptor beta chains came from one sample sequenced in a study of T cell repertoires in cytomegalovirus infection. These receptors' antigens are unknown. TCRdb reprocessed the reads with MiXCR, giving one entry per CDR3 protein. Of hundreds of thousands of distinct CDR3 sequences listed, 30% to 40% are singletons. Here the sequenced sample was cultured CD8+ T cells from PBMCs, taken from culture after CMV antigen stimulation. The source of these receptors is a human donor in good health (CMV status not recorded). Some clones in this sample may be carry-over from other donors' samples.

The chain is built from TRBV28 and TRBJ2-1, with D possibly matching TRBD2 (7 bases). Trimming stripped 5 bases from V and 4 bases from J, with 24 bases between. CDR1 MDHEN and CDR2 SYDVKM come from the germline V gene. The CDR3 extends over 18 amino acids. The CDR3 here is CASSLPAAGARGYNEQFF. As DNA, the CDR3 is TGTGCCAGCAGTCTCCCTGCGGCGGGGGCTCGGGGGTACAATGAGCAGTTCTTC.

This sequence joins TRBV20-1 and TRBJ2-7, with unresolved D. This CDR3 has 12 residues. Germline assignment: CDR1 DFQATT and CDR2 SNEGSKA (reference sequence). Between the trimmed V and J ends, which lost 7 bases and 6 bases, there was a span of 16 bases. The CDR3 region has the DNA TGCAGTGTAAGGTGGGGTCTCGCCGAGCAGTACTTC. Protein: CSVRWGLAEQYF.

This clonotype was detected ten times or more. The chain couples TRBV7-2 to TRBJ2-1, with 11 nucleotides matching TRBD2. CDR1 is SGHTA and CDR2 is FQGNSA in the germline V gene. The V segment lost 5 bases and the J segment 5 bases; nucleotides outside the gene matches: 5. The CDR3 extends over 15 amino acids. The CDR3 loop reads CASSLSGGANNEQFF. CDR3 DNA: TGTGCCAGCAGCCTTAGCGGGGGGGCTAACAATGAGCAGTTCTTC.

This clonotype appeared once. The V gene is TRBV6-6, the J gene TRBJ2-7; D gene unclear. V was pared by 5 bases and J by 0 bases, with 14 bases between. CDR3 length: 15 residues. Germline V gene data show CDR1 as MNHNY and CDR2 as SVGAGI (reference sequence). The CDR3, as DNA: TGTGCCAGCAGTCTACAGAAACGGAGCTCCTACGAGCAGTACTTC. Encoded protein: CASSLQKRSSYEQYF.

V and J are TRBV6-2 or TRBV6-3 and TRBJ2-7, with D hard to call. CDR3 size: 13 residues. The germline V gene encodes CDR1 MNHEY and CDR2 SVGEGT. V shed 0 bases and J shed 4 bases, with 7 bases lying between them. The DNA for the CDR3 is TGTGCCAGCAGTTACTCGATCCGTTACGAGCAGTACGTC. Its translation is CASSYSIRYEQYV.

The chain employs TRBV13 and TRBJ1-2, with D perhaps matching TRBD1 (5 bases). The length of the CDR3 is 17 residues. Trimming removed 2 bases from V and 1 base from J, with 17 bases in between. Germline lookup yields CDR1 PRHDT and CDR2 FYEKMQ (reference sequence). Written as DNA, the CDR3 is TGTGCCAGCAGCTTATCCCCAAGGGGCAAAGTTAACTATGGCTACACCTTC. Amino acids: CASSLSPRGKVNYGYTF.

This clonotype was observed a few times. V gene TRBV6-4 combines with J gene TRBJ2-1, with D possibly TRBD2 on 7 matching bases. The V gene lost 3 bases and the J gene lost 0 bases, with 12 bases spanning the gap. Germline assignment: CDR1 MRHNA and CDR2 SNTAGT. This CDR3 is built from 16 residues. DNA for the CDR3: TGTGCCAGCAGTGAGGGGGGGCAAAGCTCCTACAATGAGCAGTTCTTC. Translated: CASSEGGQSSYNEQFF.

Worth noting for this clonotype: A much larger clone differs by one base, so this may be a read error. V gene TRBV7-8 combines with J gene TRBJ2-1, with 11 nucleotides matching TRBD2. In germline, CDR1 is SGHVS, CDR2 FQNEAQ. This CDR3 comprises 14 residues. CDR3 amino acids: CATSYGTSGNEQFF. The CDR3 DNA sequence: TGTGCCACCAGCTACGGGACTAGCGGCAATGAGCAGTTCTTC.

The chain employs TRBV10-3 and TRBJ1-2, with a possible D match to TRBD1 (5 bases). This CDR3 is built from 16 residues. V lost 1 base, J lost 0 bases, and 12 bases lay in between. Germline V gene data show CDR1 as ENHRY and CDR2 as SYGVKD. The CDR3 spells CAISELQETPNYGYTF. The CDR3, as DNA: TGTGCCATCAGTGAGTTACAGGAGACTCCTAACTATGGCTACACCTTC.

This sequence joins TRBV27 and TRBJ1-2; a weak D match, TRBD1 (6 bases). The CDR3 is 15 amino acids. V was shortened by 2 bases and J by 3 bases, with 13 bases between the two germline ends. Germline assignment: CDR1 MNHEY and CDR2 SMNVEV (reference sequence). Here the CDR3 reads CASSLNGQLYYGYTF. In DNA form, the CDR3 reads TGTGCCAGCAGTTTAAACGGACAGCTCTACTATGGCTACACCTTC.

The chain joins TRBV7-6 to TRBJ1-1, with 9 bases that match TRBD1. With V trimmed by 3 bases and J by 1 base, 6 bases remained unmatched. In germline, CDR1 is SGHVS, CDR2 FNYEAQ. This CDR3 spans 16 amino acids. This chain's CDR3 is CASSFQDRGRNTEAFF. DNA of the CDR3: TGTGCCAGCAGCTTCCAGGACAGGGGAAGGAACACTGAAGCTTTCTTT.

V is TRBV2 and J is TRBJ1-5; the D is unclear. Germline V gene lookup returns CDR1 SNHLY and CDR2 FYNNEI. The germline V and J ends were trimmed by 6 bases and 3 bases, with 9 bases remaining between them. There are 13 residues in the CDR3. The DNA for the CDR3 is TGTGCCAGCAGAGGGTGGGACAATCAGCCCCAGCATTTT. The encoded protein is CASRGWDNQPQHF.

CDR3 sequence (DNA): TGTGCCAGCAGCTCGGGACAGGGGATTGTAGAGACCCAGTACTTC. Residues: CASSSGQGIVETQYF. This chain connects TRBV5-4 to TRBJ2-5, with 10 bases fitting TRBD1. The germline V gene encodes CDR1 SGHNT and CDR2 YYREEE (reference sequence). This CDR3 comprises 15 residues. The V gene end was trimmed by 3 bases and the J gene end by 4 bases; junction bases not matched to a gene: 6.

This chain links TRBV12-3 or TRBV12-4 with TRBJ2-2; TRBD1 aligns across 11 bases. V lost 10 bases to trimming and J lost 4 bases; unmatched junction nucleotides: 11. CDR3 length: 16 amino acids. The CDR3 reads CANILKDRGPTGELFF. The CDR3 DNA is TGTGCCAACATACTTAAGGACAGGGGGCCCACCGGGGAGCTGTTTTTT.

This clonotype was seen a few times. The chain links TRBV7-8 to TRBJ2-5, with 9 bases identical to TRBD2. V was pared by 4 bases and J by 1 base, with 4 bases of the junction left unmatched. The CDR3 runs to 15 residues. Per germline, CDR1 SGHVS and CDR2 FQNEAQ. The DNA for the CDR3 is TGTGCCAGCAGCTCGGCGGGGGGGACCCAAGAGACCCAGTACTTC. Translated: CASSSAGGTQETQYF.

This chain uses TRBV5-4 with TRBJ1-1; D might be TRBD1 (6 bases). This CDR3 is 14 amino acids long. Germline V gene data show CDR1 as SGHNT and CDR2 as YYREEE (reference sequence). Deletions cut 5 bases from V and 0 bases from J, with 11 bases between. CDR3 sequence: CASRSDRMNTEAFF. DNA for the CDR3: TGTGCCAGCAGATCGGACAGAATGAACACTGAAGCTTTCTTT. The full variable domain, in which reference TRBV5-4 and TRBJ1-1 provide the parts outside the CDR3, is ETGVTQSPTHLIKTRGQQVTLRCSSQSGHNTVSWYQQALGQGPQFIFQYYREEENGRGNFPPRFSGLQFPNYSSELNVNALELDDSALYLCASRSDRMNTEAFFGQGTRLTVV.

The rearrangement links TRBV24-1 to TRBJ2-1; 9 bases fit TRBD1. The junction had 10 bases not matched to a gene; V was cut back by 0 bases and J by 8 bases. This CDR3 region has 17 residues. Germline V gene data show CDR1 as KGHDR and CDR2 as SFDVKD. This chain's CDR3 is CATSDLRQGQGIDEQFF. The CDR3 bases are TGTGCCACCAGTGATTTGCGGCAGGGACAGGGAATTGATGAGCAGTTCTTC.

The sample holds a few counts of this clonotype. Here the CDR3 reads CAISETDGQELEAFF. The CDR3 DNA follows: TGTGCCATCAGTGAGACAGATGGACAGGAACTTGAAGCTTTCTTT. This rearrangement joins TRBV10-3 to TRBJ1-1, with 7 bases matching TRBD1. Germline values: CDR1 ENHRY, CDR2 SYGVKD. The V gene end was trimmed by 2 bases and the J gene end by 7 bases; junction bases not matched to a gene: 10. This CDR3 contains 15 residues.